A selection of T cell receptor beta chains follows, all from one sample in a study of cytomegalovirus exposure and HLA in healthy donors. Assay used: immunoSEQ multiplex PCR; TCRdb lists only in-frame clones, some missing. The data contain 100,000 to 150,000 clones, more than 70% of them singletons. Specimen: PBMCs. These receptors were obtained from a man aged 25 to 45 in good health and CMV-seronegative. Each CDR3 is given with its conserved first and last residue. The D gene is left open where the match is weak. The size field is filled for only some rows; it gives once, few, many or a size class.

v_gene: TRBV5-4
j_gene: TRBJ2-3
d_gene: TRBD2
abundance: -
CDR3aa: CASSLLAGGIFDTQYF
CDR3nt: TGTGCCAGCAGCTTGCTAGCGGGAGGAATCTTTGATACGCAGTATTTT

v_gene: TRBV7-6
j_gene: TRBJ2-7
d_gene: TRBD2
abundance: -
CDR3aa: CASSLIAGGTREQYF
CDR3nt: TGTGCCAGCAGCTTAATAGCGGGAGGGACGAGGGAGCAGTACTTC

v_gene: TRBV27
j_gene: TRBJ1-5
d_gene: -
abundance: -
CDR3aa: CASSFGGNSNQPQHF
CDR3nt: TGTGCCAGCAGTTTTGGAGGTAATAGCAATCAGCCCCAGCATTTT

v_gene: TRBV19
j_gene: TRBJ2-1
d_gene: -
abundance: -
CDR3aa: CASSTLASYNEQFF
CDR3nt: TGTGCCAGTAGTACGCTAGCCTCCTACAATGAGCAGTTCTTC

v_gene: TRBV6-5
j_gene: TRBJ1-5
d_gene: TRBD1
abundance: once
CDR3aa: CASSSATGGLPSQHF
CDR3nt: TGTGCCAGCAGTTCCGCGACAGGGGGATTGCCATCCCAGCATTTT

v_gene: TRBV19
j_gene: TRBJ2-2
d_gene: -
abundance: -
CDR3aa: CASSIMGVGTGELFF
CDR3nt: TGTGCCAGTAGTATTATGGGCGTTGGGACCGGGGAGCTGTTTTTT

v_gene: TRBV6-1
j_gene: TRBJ2-7
d_gene: TRBD1
abundance: -
CDR3aa: CASSGGTGYEQYF
CDR3nt: TGTGCCAGCAGTGGGGGGACAGGCTACGAGCAGTACTTC

v_gene: TRBV5-1
j_gene: TRBJ1-5
d_gene: TRBD1
abundance: -
CDR3aa: CASSSTGDSNQPQHF
CDR3nt: TGCGCCAGCAGCTCGACAGGGGATAGCAATCAGCCCCAGCATTTT

v_gene: TRBV18
j_gene: TRBJ2-2
d_gene: TRBD2
abundance: once
CDR3aa: CASSPPLREARNTGELFF
CDR3nt: TGTGCCAGCTCACCACCTCTCCGGGAGGCCCGTAACACCGGGGAGCTGTTTTTT

v_gene: TRBV7-8
j_gene: TRBJ2-2
d_gene: -
abundance: -
CDR3aa: CASSSAAGSNTGELFF
CDR3nt: TGTGCCAGCAGCTCAGCGGCGGGATCGAACACCGGGGAGCTGTTTTTT

v_gene: TRBV5-4
j_gene: TRBJ2-7
d_gene: TRBD2
abundance: once
CDR3aa: CASSRSSGLSYEQYF
CDR3nt: TGTGCCAGCAGCCGTTCTAGCGGGCTCTCCTACGAGCAGTACTTC

v_gene: TRBV30
j_gene: TRBJ2-2
d_gene: -
abundance: -
CDR3aa: CAWSTSVATGELFF
CDR3nt: TGTGCCTGGAGTACGAGCGTGGCCACCGGGGAGCTGTTTTTT

v_gene: TRBV7-2
j_gene: TRBJ2-2
d_gene: -
abundance: -
CDR3aa: CASSPPPGSEELFF
CDR3nt: TGTGCCAGCAGCCCGCCCCCAGGGTCAGAGGAGCTGTTTTTT

v_gene: TRBV7-9
j_gene: TRBJ2-3
d_gene: -
abundance: -
CDR3aa: CASSETVQPNEDTQYF
CDR3nt: TGTGCCAGCAGCGAAACAGTACAACCAAACGAGGATACGCAGTATTTT

v_gene: TRBV30
j_gene: TRBJ1-3
d_gene: -
abundance: -
CDR3aa: CAWSSSGLNSGNTIYF
CDR3nt: TGTGCCTGGAGTTCCTCGGGACTCAACTCTGGAAACACCATATATTTT

v_gene: TRBV11-3
j_gene: TRBJ2-1
d_gene: TRBD2
abundance: -
CDR3aa: CASSFASSGRGDEQFF
CDR3nt: TGTGCCAGCAGCTTTGCCTCTAGCGGGAGAGGGGATGAGCAGTTCTTC

v_gene: TRBV7-2
j_gene: TRBJ2-7
d_gene: TRBD2
abundance: -
CDR3aa: CASSLPRQGATSGRHEQYF
CDR3nt: TGTGCCAGCAGCCTCCCGAGACAGGGGGCGACTAGCGGGAGACACGAGCAGTACTTC

v_gene: TRBV25-1
j_gene: TRBJ2-7
d_gene: -
abundance: few
CDR3aa: CASSVTGTYEQYF
CDR3nt: TGTGCCAGCAGTGTGACAGGCACCTACGAGCAGTACTTC

v_gene: TRBV5-6
j_gene: TRBJ1-2
d_gene: -
abundance: -
CDR3aa: CASSVTREKGSNYGYTF
CDR3nt: TGTGCCAGCAGCGTCACAAGGGAGAAAGGATCTAACTATGGCTACACCTTC

v_gene: TRBV7-9
j_gene: TRBJ1-3
d_gene: -
abundance: -
CDR3aa: CASSPPGVRTGNTIYF
CDR3nt: TGTGCCAGCAGCCCCCCAGGGGTAAGGACTGGAAACACCATATATTTT

v_gene: TRBV6-6
j_gene: TRBJ2-3
d_gene: TRBD2
abundance: once
CDR3aa: CASTVLAGVTDTQYF
CDR3nt: TGTGCCAGCACCGTACTAGCGGGAGTCACAGATACGCAGTATTTT

v_gene: TRBV5-4
j_gene: TRBJ2-1
d_gene: -
abundance: -
CDR3aa: CASSPGGVGNEQFF
CDR3nt: TGTGCCAGCAGCCCTGGAGGGGTGGGGAATGAGCAGTTCTTC

v_gene: TRBV5-4
j_gene: TRBJ1-2
d_gene: TRBD1
abundance: -
CDR3aa: CASSLDRGDYGYTF
CDR3nt: TGTGCCAGCAGCTTGGACAGGGGAGACTATGGCTACACCTTC

v_gene: TRBV10-3
j_gene: TRBJ1-5
d_gene: -
abundance: -
CDR3aa: CAISEGGEWQPQHF
CDR3nt: TGTGCCATCAGTGAGGGAGGGGAATGGCAGCCCCAGCATTTT

v_gene: TRBV19
j_gene: TRBJ2-5
d_gene: TRBD1
abundance: -
CDR3aa: CATQTGGPNFQETQYF
CDR3nt: TGTGCCACCCAAACAGGGGGCCCCAATTTCCAAGAGACCCAGTACTTC

v_gene: TRBV9
j_gene: TRBJ2-7
d_gene: TRBD2
abundance: -
CDR3aa: CASSVGLEVEQYF
CDR3nt: TGTGCCAGCAGCGTGGGACTAGAGGTCGAGCAGTACTTC

v_gene: TRBV6-1
j_gene: TRBJ2-5
d_gene: -
abundance: -
CDR3aa: CASSRGYQETQYF
CDR3nt: TGTGCCAGCAGCAGAGGGTACCAAGAGACCCAGTACTTC

v_gene: TRBV18
j_gene: TRBJ1-2
d_gene: -
abundance: -
CDR3aa: CASSPSGDGYTF
CDR3nt: TGTGCCAGCTCACCATCAGGGGACGGCTACACCTTC

v_gene: TRBV29-1
j_gene: TRBJ1-5
d_gene: TRBD1
abundance: -
CDR3aa: CSTGQGSNQPQHF
CDR3nt: TGCAGCACCGGACAGGGGAGCAATCAGCCCCAGCATTTT

v_gene: TRBV30
j_gene: TRBJ1-3
d_gene: -
abundance: -
CDR3aa: CAWSPKTAGNTIYF
CDR3nt: TGTGCCTGGAGTCCTAAGACAGCAGGAAACACCATATATTTT

v_gene: TRBV30
j_gene: TRBJ1-2
d_gene: TRBD1
abundance: -
CDR3aa: CAWSVSWDSSYGYTF
CDR3nt: TGTGCCTGGAGTGTAAGTTGGGACAGCTCCTATGGCTACACCTTC

v_gene: TRBV4-3
j_gene: TRBJ2-3
d_gene: TRBD2
abundance: -
CDR3aa: CASSRRLAGEDTQYF
CDR3nt: TGCGCCAGCAGCCGCCGACTAGCGGGAGAAGATACGCAGTATTTT

v_gene: TRBV7-9
j_gene: TRBJ2-7
d_gene: TRBD2
abundance: -
CDR3aa: CASSWGLATYEQYF
CDR3nt: TGTGCCAGCAGCTGGGGACTAGCGACCTACGAGCAGTACTTC

v_gene: TRBV4-1
j_gene: TRBJ2-7
d_gene: -
abundance: few
CDR3aa: CASSQSSTYEQYF
CDR3nt: TGCGCCAGCAGCCAAAGTAGCACCTACGAGCAGTACTTC

v_gene: TRBV6-1
j_gene: TRBJ2-1
d_gene: TRBD2
abundance: -
CDR3aa: CASSDIAGGLNEQFF
CDR3nt: TGTGCCAGCAGTGATATAGCGGGAGGGCTAAATGAGCAGTTCTTC

v_gene: TRBV29-1
j_gene: TRBJ2-1
d_gene: TRBD1
abundance: -
CDR3aa: CSVEVRGQNENEQFF
CDR3nt: TGCAGCGTTGAAGTTCGGGGACAGAACGAGAATGAGCAGTTCTTC

v_gene: TRBV2
j_gene: TRBJ1-5
d_gene: TRBD1
abundance: once
CDR3aa: CASTRGRDQPQHF
CDR3nt: TGTGCCAGCACAAGGGGGCGCGATCAGCCCCAGCATTTT

v_gene: TRBV10-3
j_gene: TRBJ2-7
d_gene: -
abundance: -
CDR3aa: CAVGAGISYEQYF
CDR3nt: TGTGCCGTTGGGGCGGGAATATCCTACGAGCAGTACTTC

v_gene: TRBV5-1
j_gene: TRBJ2-1
d_gene: -
abundance: -
CDR3aa: CASSTGLYNEQFF
CDR3nt: TGCGCCAGCAGCACCGGACTCTATAATGAGCAGTTCTTC

v_gene: TRBV5-1
j_gene: TRBJ2-3
d_gene: TRBD2
abundance: -
CDR3aa: CASSSIPKTGTSGRTQYF
CDR3nt: TGCGCCAGCAGCTCTATACCTAAAACCGGGACTAGCGGGAGAACACAGTATTTT

v_gene: TRBV9
j_gene: TRBJ2-1
d_gene: TRBD1
abundance: once
CDR3aa: CASSSGQGSYNEQFF
CDR3nt: TGTGCCAGCAGCTCTGGACAGGGGTCCTACAATGAGCAGTTCTTC

v_gene: TRBV5-1
j_gene: TRBJ1-4
d_gene: -
abundance: -
CDR3aa: CASSLDRAGGSGKLFF
CDR3nt: TGCGCCAGCAGCTTGGATCGGGCTGGGGGGAGTGGAAAACTGTTTTTT

v_gene: TRBV5-1
j_gene: TRBJ2-1
d_gene: -
abundance: -
CDR3aa: CASGEGAGYYNEQFF
CDR3nt: TGCGCCAGCGGCGAGGGGGCGGGATATTACAATGAGCAGTTCTTC

v_gene: TRBV30
j_gene: TRBJ2-3
d_gene: TRBD2
abundance: -
CDR3aa: CAWTLAGVTLSQYF
CDR3nt: TGTGCCTGGACACTAGCGGGTGTAACCCTAAGCCAGTATTTT

v_gene: TRBV2
j_gene: TRBJ2-1
d_gene: TRBD1
abundance: -
CDR3aa: CASSETGDLYNEQFF
CDR3nt: TGTGCCAGCAGTGAGACAGGGGACCTCTACAATGAGCAGTTCTTC

v_gene: TRBV4-3
j_gene: TRBJ1-2
d_gene: -
abundance: -
CDR3aa: CASSPAWREANYGYTF
CDR3nt: TGCGCCAGCAGCCCGGCCTGGCGGGAAGCTAACTATGGCTACACCTTC

v_gene: TRBV19
j_gene: TRBJ2-7
d_gene: -
abundance: -
CDR3aa: CASSQLATLYF
CDR3nt: TGTGCCAGTAGCCAACTCGCAACTCTGTACTTC

v_gene: TRBV15
j_gene: TRBJ1-5
d_gene: -
abundance: few
CDR3aa: CATSRDMSPNQPQHF
CDR3nt: TGTGCCACCAGCAGAGATATGAGCCCGAATCAGCCCCAGCATTTT